This T cell receptor beta chain was documented in a study of cytomegalovirus exposure and HLA in healthy donors. Germline V gene lookup returns CDR1 MNHEY and CDR2 SMNVEV (reference sequence). The CDR3 runs to 16 residues. Trimming removed 5 bases at V and 5 bases at J, with 20 bases between. It was with 60 Vbeta and 13 Jbeta primers that the PCR ran. TCRdb keeps only in-frame clones here, not all; method: immunoSEQ multiplex PCR. Of more than 85,000 clones in the sample, over 65% were seen once. This clonotype originated in a man aged 30 to 45 in good health and CMV-seropositive. Sequenced input: PBMCs. The gene calls are TRBV27 and TRBJ2-3; a weak D match, TRBD2 (6 bases). In nucleotides, the CDR3 is TGTGCCAGCAGTCTCCCCCGGGCCGGGGGTGTAGATACGCAGTATTTT. It specifies CASSLPRAGGVDTQYF.